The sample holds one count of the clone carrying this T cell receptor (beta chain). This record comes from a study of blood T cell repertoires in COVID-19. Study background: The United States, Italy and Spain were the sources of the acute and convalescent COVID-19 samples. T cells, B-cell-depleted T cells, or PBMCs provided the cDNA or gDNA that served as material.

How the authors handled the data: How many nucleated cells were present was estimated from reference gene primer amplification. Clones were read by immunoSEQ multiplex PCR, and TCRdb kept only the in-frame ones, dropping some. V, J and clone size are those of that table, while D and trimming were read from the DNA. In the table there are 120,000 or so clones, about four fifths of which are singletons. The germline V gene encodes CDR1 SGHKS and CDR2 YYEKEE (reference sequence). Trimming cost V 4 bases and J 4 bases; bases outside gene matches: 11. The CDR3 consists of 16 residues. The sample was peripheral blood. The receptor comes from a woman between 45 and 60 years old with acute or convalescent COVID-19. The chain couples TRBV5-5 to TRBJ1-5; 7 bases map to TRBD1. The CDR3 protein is CASSPETGMRNQPQHF. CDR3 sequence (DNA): TGTGCCAGCAGCCCGGAGACAGGGATGAGGAATCAGCCCCAGCATTTT.